This TCR beta chain was captured by sequencing in a study of OX40 agonist ivuxolimab in advanced cancers. This CDR3 comprises 14 residues. The V end was cut by 3 bases, the J end by 5 bases, with 13 bases between. Germline values: CDR1 SEHNR, CDR2 FQNEAQ (reference sequence). Measured with immunoSEQ multiplex PCR; TCRdb has only the in-frame clones, and not every one. The data contain some 73,000 clones, more than 85% of them seen just once; the ten biggest clones take up approximately 7.7%. This sequence originates from an adult with an advanced solid tumor such as melanoma, head and neck, liver or kidney cancer. Source: CD4+ or CD8+ T cells sorted from blood, taken in a trial of the OX40 agonist ivuxolimab. This chain links TRBV7-9 with TRBJ2-5; D could derive from TRBD1 or TRBD2 (5 bases each). The CDR3 reads CASSFGTPKETQYF. CDR3 sequence (DNA): TGTGCCAGCAGCTTCGGGACGCCTAAGGAGACCCAGTACTTC.